This T cell receptor beta chain is from a study of T cells after yellow fever vaccination. Findings and caveats of the study: The study found a weaker secondary response that peaked faster, day 5 versus 15. Clones from primary vaccination mostly reappeared after the booster (roughly 95% CD4, around 90% CD8).

This clonotype was found many times. Its antigen is unknown. The CDR3 length is 17 residues. The germline V gene has CDR1 SGHNT and CDR2 YYREEE (reference sequence). The germline V and J ends were trimmed by 4 bases and 2 bases, with 21 bases remaining between them. The authors made TCR cDNA by 5'RACE template switching, adding a universal primer site and UMIs. TCRdb reanalysed the 5' RACE reads using MiXCR and keeps one entry per CDR3 protein. The sample holds roughly 120,000 distinct CDR3 sequences, 6.5% to 8% seen once. The chain uses TRBV5-4 and TRBJ1-1; no clear D gene. The TCR comes from a young man who received the YFV17D yellow fever vaccine. The sample here was CD4+ T cells sorted from PBMCs, taken around 10 days after the first yellow fever vaccination. This CDR3 is CASSASGGRFINTEAFF. The CDR3, as DNA: TGTGCCAGCAGCGCGAGTGGAGGGAGATTCATCAACACTGAAGCTTTCTTT. The complete variable domain, with remaining parts taken from reference TRBV5-4 and TRBJ1-1, reads ETGVTQSPTHLIKTRGQQVTLRCSSQSGHNTVSWYQQALGQGPQFIFQYYREEENGRGNFPPRFSGLQFPNYSSELNVNALELDDSALYLCASSASGGRFINTEAFFGQGTRLTVV.